The sequence of this T cell receptor beta chain was determined in a study of cytotoxic CD8 clonotypes in ibrutinib-treated CLL. Targeted sequencing depth ranged from 1 in 200,000 to 1 in 1 million T cells. Here immunoSEQ multiplex PCR was the method, and the copy in TCRdb shows in-frame clones only, minus some. The sample lists 150,000 or so clones, about 80% seen once, with roughly 2% in the top ten. The V gene's germline CDR1 is SGHRS and CDR2 YFSETQ. The CDR3 length is 14 residues. Trimming took off 0 bases at V and 8 bases at J, with 11 bases between the two ends. This clone appeared once. This TCR was sampled from a human donor with chronic lymphocytic leukemia. The sequenced sample was PBMCs, obtained after 12 months of ibrutinib treatment. The chain carries TRBV5-1 and TRBJ2-2; D ambiguous. DNA of the CDR3: TGCGCCAGCAGCTTGGACCCCCTCCCTGGGGAGCTGTTTTTT. Its protein product is CASSLDPLPGELFF.